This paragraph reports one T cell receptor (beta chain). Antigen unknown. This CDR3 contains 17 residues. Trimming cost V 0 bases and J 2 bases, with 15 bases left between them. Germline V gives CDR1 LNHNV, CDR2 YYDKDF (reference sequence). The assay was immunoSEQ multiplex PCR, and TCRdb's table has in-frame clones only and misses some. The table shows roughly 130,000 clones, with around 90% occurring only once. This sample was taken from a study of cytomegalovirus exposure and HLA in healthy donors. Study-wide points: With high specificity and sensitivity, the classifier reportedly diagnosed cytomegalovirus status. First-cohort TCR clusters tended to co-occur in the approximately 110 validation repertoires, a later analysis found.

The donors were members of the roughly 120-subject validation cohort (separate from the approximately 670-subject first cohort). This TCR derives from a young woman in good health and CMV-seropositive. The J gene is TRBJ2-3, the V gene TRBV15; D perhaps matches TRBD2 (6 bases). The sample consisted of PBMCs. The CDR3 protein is CATSREGSGLFTDTQYF. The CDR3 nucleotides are TGTGCCACCAGCAGAGAGGGCTCGGGACTCTTCACAGATACGCAGTATTTT.